This T cell receptor beta chain was obtained from a study of T cells after yellow fever vaccination. Study at large: Low-cell-number fractions were prepared with SMART-Seq v4 Ultra Low Input.

They built TCR cDNA with 5'RACE template switching, a step that put in a universal primer site and UMIs. TCRdb re-analysed the 5' RACE reads in MiXCR, keeping a single row per CDR3 protein. The top ten hold just under 15% of the sample, which has about 630,000 distinct CDR3 sequences, around an eighth seen once. Losses at the gene ends were 2 bases for V and 3 bases for J; bases not matched to a gene: 10. This CDR3 has 17 amino acids. In germline, CDR1 is ENHRY, CDR2 SYGVKD. Study outcomes and limitations: FACS-sorted repertoires could harbor abundant contaminating bulk-population clonotypes.

This clonotype has a handful of counts. Its specificity is not known. The genes are TRBV10-3 and TRBJ2-7; TRBD1 matches at 10 bases. The source material was PBMCs, sampled on the day of the yellow fever booster vaccination. This sequence originates from a man under 40 who received the YFV17D yellow fever vaccine. CDR3 in DNA: TGTGCCATCAGTGAGGTTGGGACAGGGGTCCGAAACTACGAGCAGTACTTC. This codes for CAISEVGTGVRNYEQYF.